The present TCR beta chain was sequenced within a study of OX40 agonist ivuxolimab in advanced cancers. On the study more broadly: Males comprised 82.7% of the group, whose mean age was roughly 60 years (range roughly 23 to 90). Findings of the study overall: Among the nonresponders, some also had low normalized T-cell clonal expansion.

Some clones are missing from TCRdb's copy, which holds only in-frame ones; the method was immunoSEQ multiplex PCR. The table includes nearly 70,000 clones, roughly four fifths detected once. A note on this clone: What it recognizes is unknown.

Germline-derived CDR1 and CDR2 are SQVTM and ANQGSEA. This CDR3 has 15 amino acids. V lost 6 bases, J lost 1 base, and 15 bases lay in between. The V call is TRBV29-1, the J call TRBJ2-2; a possible D gene is TRBD1 (7 bases). The clonotype comes from an adult with an advanced solid tumor such as melanoma, head and neck, liver or kidney cancer. The material was CD4+ or CD8+ T cells sorted from blood, obtained in a trial of the OX40 agonist ivuxolimab. The CDR3 nucleotides are TGCAGCGTCATAAGACAGGGAGGGAACACCGGGGAGCTGTTTTTT. Protein: CSVIRQGGNTGELFF.